This T cell receptor beta chain was observed in a study of shared T cell receptors in the human thymus. V lost 4 bases to trimming and J lost 5 bases; unmatched junction nucleotides: 8. The CDR3 spans 15 residues. The germline gives CDR1 SGHDN, CDR2 FVKESK. TCRdb's copy holds only in-frame clones and misses some; the assay was immunoSEQ multiplex PCR. The sample contains under 850,000 clones, 85% to 90% of which appear only once. These same records also appear under a second study, on human thymus T cells. That paper notes: Donor material was obtained from healthy Finnish infants undergoing corrective surgery for congenital heart defects. Corrective heart surgery yielded resections, and these provided the thymus tissue. Both thymic and peripheral blood repertoires showed apparently biased V and J usage. Related studies noted strongly shared thymic repertoires across unrelated people.

The sequenced sample consisted of thymocytes. This chain links TRBV14 with TRBJ2-5; 9 bases line up with TRBD2. The TCR comes from a boy younger than two with a congenital heart defect. The CDR3 DNA follows: TGTGCCAGCAGCCGGCGGGAGGGCCTTTATGAGACCCAGTACTTC. Residues: CASSRREGLYETQYF.